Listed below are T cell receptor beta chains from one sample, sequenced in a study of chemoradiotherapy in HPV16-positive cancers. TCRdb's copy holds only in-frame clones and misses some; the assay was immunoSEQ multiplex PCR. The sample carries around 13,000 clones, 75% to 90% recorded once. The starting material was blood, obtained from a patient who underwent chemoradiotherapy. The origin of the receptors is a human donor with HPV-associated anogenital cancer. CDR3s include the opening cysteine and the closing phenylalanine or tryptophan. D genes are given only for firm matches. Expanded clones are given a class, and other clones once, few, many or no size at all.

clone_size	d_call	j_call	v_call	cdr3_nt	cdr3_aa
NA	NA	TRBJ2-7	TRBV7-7	TGTGCCAGCAGCTTAAGTCCGGACTCCTACGAGCAGTACTTC	CASSLSPDSYEQYF
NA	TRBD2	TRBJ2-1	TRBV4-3	TGCGCCAGCAGCCAAGAGTGGACTAGCGGCTACAATGAGCAGTTCTTC	CASSQEWTSGYNEQFF
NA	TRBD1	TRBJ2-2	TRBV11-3	TGTGCCAGCAGCTTAACAGGGGGCATCGGCACCGGGGAGCTGTTTTTT	CASSLTGGIGTGELFF
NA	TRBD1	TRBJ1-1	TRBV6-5	TGTGCCAGCACCGCGGACAGGAATATGGCTGAAGCTTTCTTT	CASTADRNMAEAFF
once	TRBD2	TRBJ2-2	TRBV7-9	TGTGCCAGCAGCTTAGGCCTAGCGGAAAACACCGGGGAGCTGTTTTTT	CASSLGLAENTGELFF
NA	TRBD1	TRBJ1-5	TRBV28	TGTGCCAGCAGGTCCGGGACAGGGGTCAAGCCCCAGCATTTT	CASRSGTGVKPQHF
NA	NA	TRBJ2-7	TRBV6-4	TGTGCCAGCAGTCCCCAGGCCGGGACCTACGAGCAGTACTTC	CASSPQAGTYEQYF
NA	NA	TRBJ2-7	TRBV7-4	TGTGCCAGCAGCCAAACAGGGTTTTACTTC	CASSQTGFYF
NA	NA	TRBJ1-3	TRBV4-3	TGCGCCAGCAGCCGCACAGGGAGGTTTTCTGGAAACACCATATATTTT	CASSRTGRFSGNTIYF
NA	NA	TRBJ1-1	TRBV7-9	TGTGCCAGCAGACCGAAGGACCGATTGGGCACTGAAGCTTTCTTT	CASRPKDRLGTEAFF
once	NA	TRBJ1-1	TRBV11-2	TGTGCCAGCAGCGACCCGGTCGGGGCTGTGCCTGAAGCTTTCTTT	CASSDPVGAVPEAFF
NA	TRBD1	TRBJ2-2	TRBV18	TGTGCCAGCTCACGTGAGGGGGCGGCGAACACCGGGGAGCTGTTTTTT	CASSREGAANTGELFF
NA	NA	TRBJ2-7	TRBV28	TGTGCCAGCAGCGCGTTCAACGAGCAGTACTTC	CASSAFNEQYF
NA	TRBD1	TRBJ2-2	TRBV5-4	TGTGCCAGCAGCCGGGGACAGGGACTTAGGTCCGGGGAGCTGTTTTTT	CASSRGQGLRSGELFF
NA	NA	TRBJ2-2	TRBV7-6	TGTGCCAGCAGCCCAGCAGGGCCAGGGATCACCGGGGAGCTGTTTTTT	CASSPAGPGITGELFF
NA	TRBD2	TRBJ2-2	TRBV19	TGTGCCAGTAGTATAGGGGGGGGACTAGCGGGAGGGCCGTTGGAAACGAACACCGGGGAGCTGTTTTTT	CASSIGGGLAGGPLETNTGELFF
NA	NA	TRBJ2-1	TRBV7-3	TGTGCCAGCGGTAAGGGACCGCAAACCTCCAATGAGCAGTTCTTC	CASGKGPQTSNEQFF
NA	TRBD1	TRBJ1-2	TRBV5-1	TGCGCCAGCAGCTCGACAGGGGGCACTATATATGGCTACACCTTC	CASSSTGGTIYGYTF
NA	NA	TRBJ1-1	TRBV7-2	TGTGCCAGCAGCTTATCGCGGGGTAGCGTCACTGAAGCTTTCTTT	CASSLSRGSVTEAFF
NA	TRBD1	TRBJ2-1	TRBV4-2	TGTGCCAGCAGCCATCCGACAGGGTCTTACAATGAGCAGTTCTTC	CASSHPTGSYNEQFF
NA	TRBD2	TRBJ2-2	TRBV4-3	TGCGCCAGCAGCCAAGGCCGGACTAGCCGGACCGGGGAGCTGTTTTTT	CASSQGRTSRTGELFF
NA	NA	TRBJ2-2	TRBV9	TGTGCCAGCAGCGTAGCAACCGGGAGCGGGGAGCTGTTTTTT	CASSVATGSGELFF
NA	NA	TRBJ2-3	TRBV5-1	TGCGCCAGCAGCTTGGACTCCAGCACAGATACGCAGTATTTT	CASSLDSSTDTQYF